The next 20 T cell receptor beta chains were all read from a single sample in a study of blood T cell repertoires in COVID-19. Some clones are missing from TCRdb's copy, which holds only in-frame ones; the method was immunoSEQ multiplex PCR. The sample contains about 330,000 clones, roughly 84% of which appear only once. Sequenced sample: PBMCs or T cells enriched from blood (not recorded which). The source of these receptors is a woman aged 25-40 years who had recovered from COVID-19.

The rearrangement links TRBV5-6 to TRBJ2-1, with D perhaps TRBD2 (6 bases). The CDR3 is made up of 16 amino acids. CDR1 SGHDT and CDR2 YYEEEE come from the germline V gene. Between the trimmed V and J ends, which lost 6 bases and 0 bases, there was a span of 16 bases. CDR3 protein: CASTSGPGGSYNEQFF. As DNA, the CDR3 is TGTGCCAGCACTTCGGGCCCCGGGGGCTCCTACAATGAGCAGTTCTTC. Supplemented by reference TRBV5-6 and TRBJ2-1, the full variable domain reads DAGVTQSPTHLIKTRGQQVTLRCSPKSGHDTVSWYQQALGQGPQFIFQYYEEEERQRGNFPDRFSGHQFPNYSSELNVNALLLGDSALYLCASTSGPGGSYNEQFFGPGTRLTVL.

J is TRBJ2-3 and V is TRBV11-2; 12 nucleotides match TRBD2. The CDR3 length is 16 residues. Looked up from germline, CDR1 is SGHAT and CDR2 is FQNNGV. With 4 bases clipped from V and 3 bases from J, the junction kept 5 bases outside the gene matches. The CDR3 here is CASSSQLAGGTDTQYF. In nucleotides, the CDR3 is TGTGCCAGCAGCTCACAACTAGCGGGGGGTACAGATACGCAGTATTTT. The full variable domain, its missing parts supplied by reference TRBV11-2 and TRBJ2-3, is EAGVAQSPRYKIIEKRQSVAFWCNPISGHATLYWYQQILGQGPKLLIQFQNNGVVDDSQLPKDRFSAERLKGVDSTLKIQPAKLEDSAVYLCASSSQLAGGTDTQYFGPGTRLTVL.

The chain has TRBV6-6 and TRBJ2-2; TRBD1 matches 9 bases. The ends lost 5 bases at V and 3 bases at J; junction bases unmatched: 16. Germline V gene lookup returns CDR1 MNHNY and CDR2 SVGAGI (reference sequence). This CDR3 is built from 19 residues. The CDR3 here is CASSPGTGIQGGDTGELFF. CDR3 nucleotides: TGTGCCAGCAGTCCCGGGACAGGGATCCAAGGCGGGGACACCGGGGAGCTGTTTTTT.

This sequence joins TRBV28 and TRBJ1-4, with no clear D. The V end was cut by 6 bases, the J end by 7 bases, with 21 bases between. The CDR3 contains 16 residues. Looked up from germline, CDR1 is MDHEN and CDR2 is SYDVKM. The chain's CDR3 is CASRTGKEIRVEKLFF. In nucleotides, the CDR3 is TGTGCCAGCAGAACCGGGAAAGAGATACGAGTTGAAAAACTGTTTTTT.

There are a few counts of this clone. V gene TRBV5-6 combines with J gene TRBJ1-6, with TRBD1 matching 7 bases. After removal of 2 bases from V and 9 bases from J, the junction contained 8 bases not matched to a gene. Germline V CDR1 and CDR2: SGHDT, YYEEEE. The CDR3 has 15 amino acids. The CDR3 region has the DNA TGTGCCAGCAGCTTTTACAGGGGTTTGGGTTCACCCCTCCACTTT. Translation gives CASSFYRGLGSPLHF.

This clone was observed once. The CDR3 here is CATSDWGTGGENYGYTF. Here the CDR3 DNA reads TGTGCCACCAGTGATTGGGGGACAGGGGGTGAGAACTATGGCTACACCTTC. The chain joins TRBV24-1 to TRBJ1-2, with 11 positions matching TRBD1. CDR1 KGHDR and CDR2 SFDVKD come from the germline V gene. This CDR3 is 17 amino acids long. The ends lost 2 bases at V and 2 bases at J; junction bases unmatched: 6.

The V and J genes are TRBV5-1 and TRBJ1-2; 10 bases fit TRBD1. Germline trimming cut 3 bases from V and 8 bases from J; bases unmatched to any gene: 10. The CDR3 extends over 15 amino acids. CDR1 SGHRS and CDR2 YFSETQ come from the germline V gene. CDR3 coding DNA: TGCGCCAGCAGCTATTCGACAGGGGGCGCAGAGGGCTACACCTTC. Protein: CASSYSTGGAEGYTF.

The V gene is TRBV27, the J gene TRBJ1-5; perhaps TRBD1 as D (5 bases). V dropped 5 bases and J dropped 2 bases, with 16 bases sitting between them. Germline CDR1 and CDR2: MNHEY and SMNVEV (reference sequence). CDR3 length: 16 amino acids. The chain's CDR3 is CASSKLQGEGNQPQHF. The CDR3 DNA sequence: TGTGCCAGCAGTAAGCTTCAGGGTGAGGGCAATCAGCCCCAGCATTTT.

V is TRBV28 and J is TRBJ1-5; D is uncertain. Trimming left V 4 bases short and J 1 base short, with 17 bases between. Germline CDR1 reads MDHEN; CDR2 reads SYDVKM. The CDR3 is made up of 17 amino acids. CDR3 amino acids: CASSSVREWASNQPQHF. The CDR3 DNA follows: TGTGCCAGCAGTTCCGTTCGTGAGTGGGCAAGCAATCAGCCCCAGCATTTT.

The J gene is TRBJ1-5, the V gene TRBV20-1; D possibly corresponds to TRBD1 (6 bases). V dropped 1 base and J dropped 12 bases, with 10 bases sitting between them. The CDR3 has 11 amino acids. Germline V CDR1 and CDR2: DFQATT, SNEGSKA (reference sequence). As DNA, the CDR3 is TGCAGTGCTAGAGTGGGGGCCCTCCAGCATTTT. Amino acids: CSARVGALQHF.

V is TRBV24-1 and J is TRBJ1-1; TRBD1 matches 8 bases. The CDR3 contains 15 residues. Trimming took 5 bases from V and 4 from J; bases not matched to a gene: 8. Germline-derived CDR1 and CDR2 are KGHDR and SFDVKD. The CDR3 sequence: CATSAKGTGPTEAFF. For the CDR3, the DNA is TGTGCCACCAGTGCCAAAGGGACAGGTCCCACTGAAGCTTTCTTT.

The chain uses TRBV4-3 and TRBJ1-3, with D hard to call. The CDR3 length is 12 residues. Trimming removed 5 bases at V and 9 bases at J, with 11 bases between. Germline assignment: CDR1 LGHNA and CDR2 YSLEER. The chain's CDR3 is CASSAPESTIYF. The CDR3 DNA sequence: TGCGCCAGCAGCGCCCCGGAGAGCACCATATATTTT.

The chain has TRBV5-6 and TRBJ1-1, with D possibly TRBD1 on 5 matching bases. V gave up 4 bases and J gave up 4 bases, with 14 bases separating them. CDR3 length: 14 residues. Germline-derived CDR1 and CDR2 are SGHDT and YYEEEE. The CDR3 loop is CASSVAGGGTEAFF. In DNA, the CDR3 is TGTGCCAGCAGCGTTGCCGGGGGGGGCACTGAAGCTTTCTTT.

J is TRBJ1-5 and V is TRBV5-6, with unresolved D. The CDR3 runs 16 residues. The V end was cut by 0 bases, the J end by 0 bases, with 10 bases between. Per germline, CDR1 SGHDT and CDR2 YYEEEE. CDR3 amino acids: CASSLGSSHSNQPQHF. The CDR3 region has the DNA TGTGCCAGCAGCTTGGGCAGTAGCCATAGCAATCAGCCCCAGCATTTT. Full variable domain (outside the CDR3, taken from reference TRBV5-6 and TRBJ1-5): DAGVTQSPTHLIKTRGQQVTLRCSPKSGHDTVSWYQQALGQGPQFIFQYYEEEERQRGNFPDRFSGHQFPNYSSELNVNALLLGDSALYLCASSLGSSHSNQPQHFGDGTRLSIL.

The chain recombines TRBV13 with TRBJ2-7; 7 nucleotides align to TRBD1. Germline V CDR1 and CDR2: PRHDT, FYEKMQ (reference sequence). Trimming took 5 bases from V and 3 from J; bases not matched to a gene: 7. The CDR3 extends over 14 amino acids. In DNA, the CDR3 is TGTGCCAGCAGCCTACGACAGGGCTACTACGAGCAGTACTTC. It specifies CASSLRQGYYEQYF.

This chain uses TRBV29-1 with TRBJ1-2, with D perhaps matching TRBD1 (6 bases). This CDR3 has 11 amino acids. Germline CDR1 SQVTM, CDR2 ANQGSEA. Trimming left V 1 base short and J 6 bases short, with 6 bases between. The CDR3 loop is CSVEGQDGYTF. DNA for the CDR3: TGCAGCGTTGAAGGACAGGATGGCTACACCTTC.

The chain links TRBV3-1 (or the pseudogene TRBV3-2) to TRBJ1-3; 8 nucleotides match TRBD1. Germline V lookup: CDR1 LGHDT, CDR2 YNNKEL (reference sequence). The CDR3 contains 17 residues. Trimming at V came to 2 bases and at J to 4 bases, leaving 10 bases not matched to a gene. The CDR3 DNA follows: TGTGCCAGCAGCCAACTTAGCCTTTCAGGGGGCGGAAACACCATATATTTT. Protein: CASSQLSLSGGGNTIYF.

This clone came up once. J is TRBJ1-1 and V is TRBV15, with 7 bases identical to TRBD1. The CDR3 is 13 amino acids. Per the germline V gene, CDR1 is LNHNV and CDR2 is YYDKDF (reference sequence). The J segment lost 11 bases and the V segment lost 3 bases, leaving 9 bases of the junction unmatched. This chain's CDR3 is CATSRESGTEAFF. The CDR3 DNA is TGTGCCACCAGCAGGGAATCCGGGACAGAGGCTTTCTTT. The full variable domain, in which reference TRBV15 and TRBJ1-1 provide the parts outside the CDR3, is DAMVIQNPRYQVTQFGKPVTLSCSQTLNHNVMYWYQQKSSQAPKLLFHYYDKDFNNEADTPDNFQSRRPNTSFCFLDIRSPGLGDTAMYLCATSRESGTEAFFGQGTRLTVV.

V usage is TRBV28 and J usage is TRBJ2-7; D is possibly TRBD2 (7 bases). Germline CDR1 reads MDHEN; CDR2 reads SYDVKM. Trimming shortened V by 5 bases and J by 2 bases, and 16 bases separated the two germline ends. There are 15 residues in the CDR3. CDR3: CASSPTWGGPYEQYF. The DNA for the CDR3 is TGTGCCAGCAGTCCAACGTGGGGGGGCCCCTACGAGCAGTACTTC. Looking up the rest from reference TRBV28 and TRBJ2-7 gives the full variable domain: DVKVTQSSRYLVKRTGEKVFLECVQDMDHENMFWYRQDPGLGLRLIYFSYDVKMKEKGDIPEGYSVSREKKERFSLILESASTNQTSMYLCASSPTWGGPYEQYFGPGTRLTVT.

This clone was seen only a few times. This chain connects TRBV11-1 to TRBJ1-2; no clear D gene. V lost 2 bases, J lost 3 bases, and 13 bases lay in between. Germline values: CDR1 SGHAT, CDR2 FQDESV (reference sequence). The CDR3 totals 15 residues. The CDR3 loop reads CASSLFSGAHYGYTF. The DNA for the CDR3 is TGTGCCAGCAGCTTATTCTCCGGAGCACACTATGGCTACACCTTC.